A selection of T cell receptor beta chains follows, all from one sample in a study of neoadjuvant anti-PD-1 for oral cavity cancer. Produced via immunoSEQ multiplex PCR; TCRdb's table is partial and in-frame only. The sample carries about 15,000 clones, roughly two fifths recorded once. The specimen comprised tumor tissue, sampled after nivolumab (anti-PD-1) treatment. These receptors all come from a person between 40 and 85 years old with oral cavity squamous cell carcinoma. CDR3s include the opening cysteine and the closing phenylalanine or tryptophan. The D gene is left open where the match is weak. Part of the rows lack a size; the others show once, few, many or a class for expanded clones.

D: NA; size: few; V: TRBV11-2; J: TRBJ1-2; DNA: TGTGCCAGCAGCTTAGTTTCTCCGGCATCGAATGGCTACACCTTC; CDR3: CASSLVSPASNGYTF
D: NA; size: few; V: TRBV4-2; J: TRBJ1-5; DNA: TGTGCCAGCAGCCAATTAATCGCGGGGGGCGTGGGGGTAGGTCAGCCCCAGCATTTT; CDR3: CASSQLIAGGVGVGQPQHF
D: NA; size: few; V: TRBV7-9; J: TRBJ1-1; DNA: TGTGCCAGCAGCTTCATGGGTATGAACACTGAAGCTTTCTTT; CDR3: CASSFMGMNTEAFF
D: NA; size: few; V: TRBV14; J: TRBJ1-5; DNA: TGTGCCAGCAGCCAACAGGTAAGGGTTCAGCCCCAGCATTTT; CDR3: CASSQQVRVQPQHF
D: NA; size: NA; V: TRBV19; J: TRBJ2-7; DNA: TGTGCCAGTAGTAGGGCAGGAAGTTACGAGCAGTACTTC; CDR3: CASSRAGSYEQYF
D: TRBD1; size: many; V: TRBV19; J: TRBJ2-7; DNA: TGTGCCAGTAGAACCAAATGGGACAGGGTGCACGAGCAGTACTTC; CDR3: CASRTKWDRVHEQYF
D: TRBD2; size: few; V: TRBV30; J: TRBJ2-5; DNA: TGTGCCTGGGGTGCGGGGGGAAGGCGCCAAGAGACCCAGTACTTC; CDR3: CAWGAGGRRQETQYF
D: TRBD2; size: NA; V: TRBV7-2; J: TRBJ2-2; DNA: TGTGCCAGCAGCTTTAGCGGGGGGGACGGGGAGCTGTTTTTT; CDR3: CASSFSGGDGELFF
D: NA; size: NA; V: TRBV28; J: TRBJ2-6; DNA: TGTGCCAGCAGCAAGCGAAGGGGCGCTGGGGCCAACGTCCTGACTTTC; CDR3: CASSKRRGAGANVLTF
D: TRBD1; size: few; V: TRBV7-8; J: TRBJ1-2; DNA: TGTGCCAGCAGCTCGGGACAGGGGAGCTATGGCTACACCTTC; CDR3: CASSSGQGSYGYTF
D: TRBD2; size: NA; V: TRBV6-1; J: TRBJ2-5; DNA: TGTGCCAGCAGTGAAGGGGGACTAACACAAGAGACCCAGTACTTC; CDR3: CASSEGGLTQETQYF
D: TRBD2; size: NA; V: TRBV19; J: TRBJ2-1; DNA: TGTGCCAGTAGTATAGTAGCTAGCGGGGGGTTCAATGAGCAGTTCTTC; CDR3: CASSIVASGGFNEQFF
D: TRBD1; size: medium-sized; V: TRBV5-4; J: TRBJ2-1; DNA: TGTGCCAGCAGAGCCGGGACAGGGGGAAACAATGAGCAGTTCTTC; CDR3: CASRAGTGGNNEQFF
D: NA; size: few; V: TRBV9; J: TRBJ2-7; DNA: TGTGCCAGCAGCCCCCATTCGGACGGTTCCTACGAGCAGTACTTC; CDR3: CASSPHSDGSYEQYF
D: TRBD1; size: NA; V: TRBV5-1; J: TRBJ2-3; DNA: TGCGCCAGCAGCTTGGCAGGGGGACCTAGCACAGATACGCAGTATTTT; CDR3: CASSLAGGPSTDTQYF
D: NA; size: NA; V: TRBV27; J: TRBJ1-5; DNA: TGTGCCAGCAGTTTAGTGTTTCTGGACAATCAGCCCCAGCATTTT; CDR3: CASSLVFLDNQPQHF